This TCR beta chain was documented in a study of blood T cell repertoires in COVID-19. In the authors' workflow: Amplifying reference gene primers gave estimates of nucleated cell counts. The table came from immunoSEQ multiplex PCR; TCRdb's copy has only in-frame clones and leaves some out. Clone size and V and J calls were adopted from that table, with D and trimming inferred from the DNA. The table has about 170,000 clones, approximately 80% seen once. The germline V and J ends were trimmed by 7 bases and 5 bases, with 15 bases remaining between them. Germline V gene lookup returns CDR1 LNHDA and CDR2 SQIVND (reference sequence). The CDR3 is 14 amino acids.

The sequencing sample was made of peripheral blood. The receptor was derived from a woman of 80 years or more with COVID-19, enrolled during active disease. The chain is built from TRBV19 and TRBJ1-5, with D perhaps matching TRBD1 (6 bases). The CDR3, as DNA: TGTGCCAGTATTTCCCACAGGGCTCATCAGCCCCAGCATTTT. Its protein is CASISHRAHQPQHF.